Listed below are T cell receptor beta chains from one sample, sequenced in a study of control samples from healthy donors and cancer patients. Sequencing used immunoSEQ multiplex PCR; TCRdb keeps in-frame clones, though not all of them. The table lists roughly 100,000 clones, 85% to 90% of them singletons. Material for sequencing was blood. The source is a man aged 25 to 45 in good health. CDR3s include the opening cysteine and the closing phenylalanine or tryptophan. Each record gives: D gene, clone size, J gene, V gene, CDR3 protein, CDR3 DNA. D genes are given only for firm matches. The size of a clone is reported for some rows only, either as once, few or many, or as a class for expanded clones.

>TRBD1|NA|TRBJ2-3|TRBV24-1
CATSDTQGAMDTQYF
TGTGCCACCAGTGATACACAGGGGGCGATGGATACGCAGTATTTT
>TRBD2|NA|TRBJ2-7|TRBV11-2
CASSLTSGSLSEQYF
TGTGCCAGCAGCCTCACTAGCGGGAGTCTAAGCGAGCAGTACTTC
>NA|NA|TRBJ1-2|TRBV19
CASSPAGYGYTF
TGTGCCAGTAGTCCCGCAGGGTATGGCTACACCTTC
>TRBD2|NA|TRBJ2-1|TRBV5-4
CASSLSGGAYEQFF
TGTGCCAGCAGCTTATCCGGGGGGGCCTATGAGCAGTTCTTC
>NA|NA|TRBJ1-1|TRBV20-1
CSASRWGTEAFF
TGCAGTGCTAGTCGGTGGGGCACTGAAGCTTTCTTT
>NA|once|TRBJ2-2|TRBV5-1
CASSLGDGGELFF
TGCGCCAGCAGCTTGGGGGATGGCGGGGAGCTGTTTTTT
>NA|NA|TRBJ2-5|TRBV1
CTSSQDQASGDFYF
TGCACCAGCAGCCAAGATCAGGCCTCGGGGGACTTCTACTTC
>TRBD1|NA|TRBJ1-2|TRBV11-2
CASSLGQGANYGYTF
TGTGCCAGCAGCTTAGGGCAGGGGGCTAACTATGGCTACACCTTC
>NA|NA|TRBJ1-6|TRBV6-1
CASSEGDTANSPLHF
TGTGCCAGCAGTGAAGGGGACACAGCTAATTCACCCCTCCACTTT
>NA|NA|TRBJ1-5|TRBV3-1/TRBV3-2
CASSQDLSAQPQHF
TGTGCCAGCAGCCAAGATCTTAGTGCCCAGCCCCAGCATTTT
>NA|NA|TRBJ1-3|TRBV5-6
CASSFPGSGNTIYF
TGTGCCAGCAGCTTTCCAGGTTCTGGAAACACCATATATTTT
>NA|NA|TRBJ1-3|TRBV2
CASRAGFSGNTIYF
TGTGCCAGCAGAGCAGGGTTCTCTGGAAACACCATATATTTT
>NA|once|TRBJ1-1|TRBV11-2
CASSLGAGEAFF
TGTGCCAGCAGCTTAGGGGCCGGGGAGGCTTTCTTT
>NA|NA|TRBJ1-2|TRBV24-1
CATSDLPGNGGGYTF
TGTGCCACCAGTGATCTCCCGGGGAACGGCGGGGGCTACACCTTC
>TRBD1|few|TRBJ2-6|TRBV18
CASSPGQGALGANVLTF
TGTGCCAGCTCACCGGGACAGGGGGCACTTGGGGCCAACGTCCTGACTTTC
>NA|NA|TRBJ1-2|TRBV30
CAWSGGGHYGYTF
TGTGCCTGGAGCGGGGGGGGCCACTATGGCTACACCTTC
>NA|NA|TRBJ1-6|TRBV7-2
CASSLVGGRKNSPLHF
TGTGCCAGCAGCTTAGTAGGAGGTCGGAAGAATTCACCCCTCCACTTT
>TRBD1|NA|TRBJ1-1|TRBV18
CASSTGETEAFF
TGTGCCAGCTCAACAGGGGAGACTGAAGCTTTCTTT
>NA|NA|TRBJ1-3|TRBV9
CASSDSSGNTIYF
TGTGCCAGCAGCGACAGCTCTGGAAACACCATATATTTT
>NA|NA|TRBJ1-2|TRBV25-1
CASSEGTGVDGYTF
TGTGCCAGCAGTGAAGGAACAGGAGTGGATGGCTACACCTTC
>NA|NA|TRBJ1-6|TRBV5-4
CASSLAQGYNSPLHF
TGTGCCAGCAGCTTGGCCCAGGGGTATAATTCACCCCTCCACTTT
>NA|NA|TRBJ1-2|TRBV5-8
CASSLVYQEFYGYTF
TGTGCCAGCAGCTTGGTATATCAGGAGTTCTATGGCTACACCTTC
>NA|NA|TRBJ1-1|TRBV11-2
CASSLSGNTEAFF
TGTGCCAGCTCCTTGTCAGGGAACACTGAAGCTTTCTTT
>TRBD1|few|TRBJ2-5|TRBV6-5
CATRGTGGTQYF
TGTGCCACCCGAGGGACAGGGGGGACCCAGTACTTC
>TRBD2|NA|TRBJ2-3|TRBV7-8
CASSHYTGTSGGPSHTQADTQYF
TGTGCCAGCAGCCATTATACCGGGACTAGCGGGGGCCCATCCCACACACAAGCAGATACGCAGTATTTT
>TRBD2|NA|TRBJ2-1|TRBV28
CASSAGTSGTKGFF
TGTGCCAGCAGTGCCGGGACTAGCGGAACCAAGGGGTTCTTC
>TRBD2|NA|TRBJ2-1|TRBV3-1/TRBV3-2
CASSRRDYYNEQFF
TGTGCCAGCAGCCGCCGGGACTACTACAATGAGCAGTTCTTC
>NA|NA|TRBJ1-3|TRBV5-4
CASSLGGALSGNTIYF
TGTGCCAGCAGCTTGGGGGGGGCCCTCTCTGGAAACACCATATATTTT
>TRBD1|once|TRBJ1-2|TRBV28
CASGYGTGAYGYTF
TGTGCCAGCGGCTACGGGACAGGGGCCTATGGCTACACCTTC
>TRBD1|NA|TRBJ1-2|TRBV4-1
CASSPRRTGDRYGYTF
TGCGCCAGCAGCCCGCGCCGTACAGGGGACCGCTATGGCTACACCTTC
>NA|NA|TRBJ2-3|TRBV3-1/TRBV3-2
CASSQVPRAADTQYF
TGTGCCAGCAGCCAAGTTCCCCGAGCAGCAGATACGCAGTATTTT
>NA|NA|TRBJ1-3|TRBV20-1
CSASRGNTIYF
TGCAGTGCTAGTAGGGGGAACACCATATATTTT
>TRBD1|few|TRBJ1-2|TRBV18
CASSPERQGAGYTF
TGTGCCAGCTCACCCGAGCGACAGGGGGCTGGCTACACCTTC
>NA|NA|TRBJ1-1|TRBV6-2/TRBV6-3
CASSPQGKNAEAFF
TGTGCCAGCAGTCCCCAGGGGAAGAACGCTGAAGCTTTCTTT
>NA|few|TRBJ1-5|TRBV7-2
CASSLGGEQPQHF
TGTGCCAGCAGCTTAGGAGGGGAACAGCCCCAGCATTTT
>TRBD2|once|TRBJ2-2|TRBV30
CAWSRLSGGRTGELFF
TGTGCCTGGAGTAGGCTATCGGGAGGTAGGACCGGGGAGCTGTTTTTT
>TRBD1|NA|TRBJ2-3|TRBV5-6
CASSPTGGETDTQYF
TGTGCCAGCAGCCCGACAGGGGGGGAGACAGATACGCAGTATTTT
>TRBD2|NA|TRBJ2-5|TRBV2
CAVEGREETQYF
TGTGCCGTTGAAGGGAGGGAGGAGACCCAGTACTTC
>NA|NA|TRBJ2-5|TRBV12-3/TRBV12-4
CASSLGQAVDF
TGTGCCAGCAGTTTAGGACAGGCGGTGGACTTC
>NA|NA|TRBJ1-6|TRBV18
CASSLGESSYNSPLHF
TGTGCCAGCTCACTAGGGGAGAGCTCCTATAATTCACCCCTCCACTTT
>TRBD1|NA|TRBJ1-2|TRBV20-1
CSDDRVGGYTF
TGCAGTGACGACAGGGTAGGCGGCTACACCTTC
>NA|NA|TRBJ2-3|TRBV9
CASSVAGALTDTQYF
TGTGCCAGCAGCGTAGCGGGGGCCCTCACAGATACGCAGTATTTT
>NA|NA|TRBJ2-2|TRBV4-1
CASSQGWIALTGELFF
TGCGCCAGCAGCCAAGGGTGGATTGCGTTAACCGGGGAGCTGTTTTTT
>TRBD2|NA|TRBJ2-7|TRBV5-4
CASSLASSGYYEQYF
TGTGCCAGCAGCTTGGCGTCTAGCGGGTACTACGAGCAGTACTTC
>NA|NA|TRBJ1-3|TRBV19
CASSIITGNTIYF
TGTGCCAGTTCTATTATCACTGGAAACACCATATATTTT
>NA|NA|TRBJ1-3|TRBV7-2
CASSFGPAVTGNTIYF
TGTGCCAGCAGCTTTGGACCGGCAGTCACTGGAAACACCATATATTTT
>TRBD1|NA|TRBJ1-2|TRBV19
CASNKRTGHYGYTF
TGTGCCAGCAATAAAAGGACAGGGCACTATGGCTACACCTTC
>NA|NA|TRBJ1-1|TRBV7-3
CASRDNQGMGTEAFF
TGTGCCAGCCGAGACAACCAGGGGATGGGCACTGAAGCTTTCTTT
>NA|few|TRBJ2-3|TRBV7-2
CASSPTGLITDTQYF
TGTGCCAGCAGCCCAACCGGCCTGATCACAGATACGCAGTATTTT